This T cell receptor beta chain was found in a study of T cells in Graves' hyperthyroidism and ophthalmopathy. The length of the CDR3 is 15 residues. The V end lost 2 bases, the J end lost 7 bases, and 15 bases lay between the germline ends. Per germline, CDR1 SGHTA and CDR2 FQGNSA. The CDR3 regions of TCR beta were amplified from RNA transcripts. When the TCR CDR3 underwent first-round RT-PCR, the HTBI primer set was used. TCRdb recomputed calls from the multiplex PCR reads with MiXCR, one row per CDR3 protein. Of fewer than 750,000 distinct CDR3 sequences in the sample, under 60% were seen once. Over 18 months, lack of ophthalmopathy progression marked Graves' hyperthyroidism as stable. Exclusions: uncontrolled infection, other autoimmune disease, pregnancy, lactation. Used for diagnoses were clinical symptoms, serum thyroxine and TRAb, thyroid ultrasound and orbital computed tomography.

The clonotype comes from a woman aged 18 to 35 with Graves' hyperthyroidism. This sequence joins TRBV7-2 and TRBJ1-5; D might be TRBD1 (5 bases). Sequencing was performed on peripheral blood or thyroid tissue (not recorded which). The CDR3 is CASSLRSTGGQPQHF. CDR3 nucleotides: TGTGCCAGCAGCTTAAGGAGCACCGGGGGACAGCCCCAGCATTTT.